These 23 T cell receptor beta chains originate from one sample sequenced in a study of CD8 T cells in acute hepatitis C reinfection. Time point of the sample: naive CD8 control sorted from an acute-time-point sample. Some clones are missing from TCRdb's copy, which holds only in-frame ones; the method was immunoSEQ multiplex PCR. The sample holds 30,000 to 45,000 clones, 70% to 90% seen once. Source material: naive CD8+ T cells from PBMCs. The receptors derive from a woman aged 18-29 years who spontaneously cleared hepatitis C infection.

This chain joins TRBV27 and TRBJ2-1; either TRBD1 or TRBD2 may fit D (5 bases each). CDR1 MNHEY and CDR2 SMNVEV come from the germline V gene (reference sequence). The germline V and J ends were trimmed by 6 bases and 9 bases, with 15 bases remaining between them. The CDR3 covers 13 residues. The CDR3 spells CASSWDLQGEQFF. The CDR3 coding sequence is TGTGCCAGCAGCTGGGACCTCCAAGGTGAGCAGTTCTTC.

This clone was recorded a few times. The rearrangement uses TRBV4-1 and TRBJ2-1; no clear D gene. The CDR3 sequence is 12 residues long. V lost 5 bases, J lost 4 bases, and 6 bases lay in between. CDR1 and CDR2 (germline): MGHRA, YSYEKL. The CDR3 sequence: CASSKGYNEQFF. In DNA form, the CDR3 reads TGCGCCAGCAGCAAAGGATACAATGAGCAGTTCTTC.

This chain links TRBV27 with TRBJ2-1, with unresolved D. Germline assignment: CDR1 MNHEY and CDR2 SMNVEV (reference sequence). The CDR3 has 11 residues. Trimming took off 3 bases at V and 10 bases at J, with 7 bases between the two ends. The CDR3 reads CASSFLEEQFF. The CDR3 DNA is TGTGCCAGCAGTTTTCTGGAAGAGCAGTTCTTC.

The V gene is TRBV19, the J gene TRBJ1-5, with D unclear. CDR1 is LNHDA and CDR2 is SQIVND in the germline V gene (reference sequence). Trimming took 3 bases from V and 2 from J, leaving 14 bases between them. The CDR3 extends over 16 amino acids. CDR3 coding DNA: TGTGCCAGTAGTATCGGATGGGGTGCGGGCAATCAGCCCCAGCATTTT. Translated: CASSIGWGAGNQPQHF.

The rearrangement uses TRBV7-6 and TRBJ2-1; D is undetermined. The germline gives CDR1 SGHVS, CDR2 FNYEAQ. The CDR3 extends over 12 amino acids. Trimming removed 8 bases from V and 7 bases from J, with 12 bases in between. Written as DNA, the CDR3 is TGTGCCAGCGGACGTGGGTTGAATGAGCAGTTCTTC. Its translation is CASGRGLNEQFF.

V gene TRBV27 combines with J gene TRBJ1-1, with D perhaps TRBD1 (5 bases). Germline CDR1 and CDR2: MNHEY and SMNVEV (reference sequence). Trimming removed 3 bases from V and 1 base from J, with 9 bases in between. The CDR3 has 14 amino acids. CDR3 nucleotide sequence: TGTGCCAGCAGTTTCCAGGGTGGGAACACTGAAGCTTTCTTT. Amino acid sequence: CASSFQGGNTEAFF.

The V call is TRBV29-1, the J call TRBJ2-6; no clear D gene. Trimming took 4 bases from V and 4 from J, leaving 5 bases between them. The CDR3 extends over 12 amino acids. Germline V gene sequence: CDR1 SQVTM, CDR2 ANQGSEA. The DNA of the CDR3 is TGCAGCGTTGTGGCCGGGGCCAACGTCCTGACTTTC. It is translated as CSVVAGANVLTF.

The rearrangement joins TRBV25-1 to TRBJ2-3; TRBD1 is a possible D gene (6 bases). The CDR3 spans 17 residues. V dropped 0 bases and J dropped 2 bases, with 15 bases sitting between them. Germline CDR1 and CDR2: MGHDK and SYGVNS. The CDR3 nucleotides are TGTGCCAGCAGTGAATATTTTCGGGGACAATTCACAGATACGCAGTATTTT. Its protein is CASSEYFRGQFTDTQYF.

The chain combines TRBV7-9 with TRBJ1-1, with 8 bases matching TRBD1. V was clipped by 5 bases and J by 5 bases; unmatched bases: 10. The CDR3 spans 15 residues. Looked up from germline, CDR1 is SEHNR and CDR2 is FQNEAQ (reference sequence). CDR3 protein: CASSKSQGAETEAFF. The CDR3 DNA is TGTGCCAGCAGCAAGAGTCAGGGGGCTGAAACTGAAGCTTTCTTT.

This clone appeared a single time. The chain uses TRBV7-3 and TRBJ2-2; perhaps TRBD1 as D (6 bases). V was shortened by 6 bases and J by 3 bases, with 29 bases between the two germline ends. The CDR3 is made up of 20 amino acids. Per germline, CDR1 SGHTA and CDR2 FQGTGA. DNA for the CDR3: TGTGCCAGCAGTCGCAAAAACAGAGAGACAGGACCCCTGTACACCGGGGAGCTGTTTTTT. Translation: CASSRKNRETGPLYTGELFF.

Written as DNA, the CDR3 is TGTGCCAGCAACATGGGAGGGGATGAGCAGTTCTTC. Translating gives CASNMGGDEQFF. The chain carries TRBV5-4 and TRBJ2-1, with TRBD2 identical over 7 bases. V was pared by 6 bases and J by 8 bases, with 5 bases of the junction left unmatched. Germline loops: CDR1 SGHNT, CDR2 YYREEE (reference sequence). This CDR3 spans 12 amino acids.

J is TRBJ1-4 and V is TRBV7-9; TRBD1 aligns across 10 bases. The CDR3 spans 17 residues. Germline V lookup: CDR1 SEHNR, CDR2 FQNEAQ (reference sequence). J lost 10 bases, V lost 3 bases, and 14 bases had no gene match. The CDR3 sequence is CASSFGDAGTGAVKLFF. CDR3 nucleotides: TGTGCCAGCAGCTTTGGGGACGCCGGGACAGGGGCGGTAAAACTGTTTTTT.

This clone was seen only once. The chain uses TRBV4-2 and TRBJ2-7, with 7 positions matching TRBD2. Trimming took 1 base from V and 0 from J; bases not matched to a gene: 3. Germline V lookup: CDR1 LGHNA, CDR2 YNFKEQ. The CDR3 length is 15 residues. The CDR3 protein is CASSQVGGSSYEQYF. In DNA form, the CDR3 reads TGTGCCAGCAGCCAAGTCGGCGGGAGCTCCTACGAGCAGTACTTC.

The rearrangement uses TRBV27 and TRBJ2-2; 8 bases line up with TRBD1. The germline gives CDR1 MNHEY, CDR2 SMNVEV (reference sequence). With 7 bases clipped from V and 7 bases from J, the junction kept 8 bases outside the gene matches. The CDR3 loop spans 14 amino acids. The CDR3 sequence is CASTRPGGGGELFF. The DNA for the CDR3 is TGTGCCAGCACCAGACCAGGGGGCGGCGGGGAGCTGTTTTTT.

V and J are TRBV6-5 and TRBJ2-7, with 10 bases fitting TRBD1. CDR3 length: 16 amino acids. CDR1 and CDR2 from the germline V gene are MNHEY and SVGAGI. Unmatched junction bases numbered 9, after V lost 2 bases and J lost 5 bases. The CDR3 nucleotides read TGTGCCAGCAGTTACGATAAGGGACAGGGGATGGACGAGCAGTACTTC. It translates to CASSYDKGQGMDEQYF.

V and J are TRBV4-1 and TRBJ1-1; D is perhaps TRBD1 (6 bases). Trimming stripped 4 bases from V and 4 bases from J, with 13 bases between. This CDR3 has 14 residues. Germline V CDR1 and CDR2: MGHRA, YSYEKL. This chain's CDR3 is CASSRSGTSTEAFF. The CDR3 DNA is TGCGCCAGCAGCCGATCCGGGACAAGCACTGAAGCTTTCTTT.

In this sample, this clone turned up once. The chain joins TRBV7-9 to TRBJ2-7; TRBD1 is a possible D gene (5 bases). V was cut by 5 bases and J by 4 bases, with 9 bases left in between. This CDR3 is built from 12 residues. Germline assignment: CDR1 SEHNR and CDR2 FQNEAQ (reference sequence). The CDR3 here is CASSAQDYEQYF. The CDR3 nucleotides are TGTGCCAGCAGCGCACAGGATTACGAGCAGTACTTC.

The V call is TRBV7-3, the J call TRBJ2-1; maybe TRBD1 (8 bases). Trimming removed 2 bases at V and 4 bases at J, with 30 bases between. This CDR3 region has 21 residues. Germline V gene sequence: CDR1 SGHTA, CDR2 FQGTGA. The CDR3 coding sequence is TGTGCCAGCAGCTTAGTCGCTGGACAGGGAGGGAAGGGCACTACTTACAATGAGCAGTTCTTC. Encoded protein: CASSLVAGQGGKGTTYNEQFF. The whole variable domain, filled in from reference TRBV7-3 and TRBJ2-1, reads GAGVSQTPSNKVTEKGKYVELRCDPISGHTALYWYRQSLGQGPEFLIYFQGTGAADDSGLPNDRFFAVRPEGSVSTLKIQRTERGDSAVYLCASSLVAGQGGKGTTYNEQFFGPGTRLTVL.

V is TRBV7-8 and J is TRBJ2-1; D ambiguous. The germline CDR1 and CDR2 sequences are SGHVS and FQNEAQ. This CDR3 spans 16 amino acids. The V end was cut by 3 bases, the J end by 0 bases, with 12 bases between. Here the CDR3 reads CASSLVGLSSYNEQFF. The CDR3 DNA reads as TGTGCCAGCAGCTTGGTGGGCCTGAGCTCCTACAATGAGCAGTTCTTC.

The chain combines TRBV4-1 with TRBJ1-1; TRBD1 might be the D (6 bases). Germline loops: CDR1 MGHRA, CDR2 YSYEKL. V was shortened by 2 bases and J by 4 bases, with 14 bases between the two germline ends. This CDR3 has 15 amino acids. CDR3 region: CASSQNSGDGTEAFF. CDR3 nucleotides: TGCGCCAGCAGCCAAAATTCAGGGGATGGCACTGAAGCTTTCTTT.

V usage is TRBV6-5 and J usage is TRBJ2-3, with TRBD1 identical over 7 bases. J gave up 1 base and V 4 bases, and 2 bases lay outside the gene matches. Germline values: CDR1 MNHEY, CDR2 SVGAGI. The CDR3 runs to 14 residues. The CDR3 protein is CASSLGQGTDTQYF. CDR3 DNA sequence: TGTGCCAGCAGTTTAGGACAGGGCACAGATACGCAGTATTTT.

The chain has TRBV13 and TRBJ2-7; no clear D gene. This CDR3 has 15 residues. V was pared by 4 bases and J by 0 bases, with 13 bases between. CDR1 is PRHDT and CDR2 is FYEKMQ in the germline V gene (reference sequence). CDR3 amino acids: CASSSTDESSYEQYF. CDR3 sequence (DNA): TGTGCCAGCAGCTCTACTGACGAGAGCTCCTACGAGCAGTACTTC. Full variable domain (rest looked up from reference TRBV13 and TRBJ2-7): AAGVIQSPRHLIKEKRETATLKCYPIPRHDTVYWYQQGPGQDPQFLISFYEKMQSDKGSIPDRFSAQQFSDYHSELNMSSLELGDSALYFCASSSTDESSYEQYFGPGTRLTVT.

The chain joins TRBV11-2 to TRBJ2-1, with 8 bases that match TRBD2. V shed 5 bases, J shed 4 bases, and the junction held 10 bases outside the gene matches. This CDR3 contains 16 residues. The germline gives CDR1 SGHAT, CDR2 FQNNGV. The CDR3 here is CASSPGGEGRYNEQFF. The CDR3 nucleotides read TGTGCCAGCAGCCCGGGAGGGGAGGGCCGGTACAATGAGCAGTTCTTC.